This T cell receptor beta chain was identified in a study of T cell clonotyping in hematopoietic cell transplantation. Only in-frame clones appear in the TCRdb table, and some are missing; sequencing was by immunoSEQ multiplex PCR. The sample has fewer than 50,000 clones, roughly 94% seen once; the top ten hold around 0.81%. The CDR3 is 14 residues long. Trimming shortened V by 6 bases and J by 8 bases, and 19 bases separated the two germline ends. Germline CDR1 and CDR2: MNHNY and SVGAGI (reference sequence). The sequenced material came from peripheral blood mononuclear cells. The rearrangement joins TRBV6-6 to TRBJ1-2; weak D call: TRBD1 (5 bases). The sequence was obtained from a woman aged 45-65 years in good health. Some clones in this sample may be carry-over from other donors' samples. The CDR3 reads CASSLPAGEGGYTF. CDR3 nucleotide sequence: TGTGCCAGCAGCCTCCCGGCGGGGGAGGGCGGCTACACCTTC.